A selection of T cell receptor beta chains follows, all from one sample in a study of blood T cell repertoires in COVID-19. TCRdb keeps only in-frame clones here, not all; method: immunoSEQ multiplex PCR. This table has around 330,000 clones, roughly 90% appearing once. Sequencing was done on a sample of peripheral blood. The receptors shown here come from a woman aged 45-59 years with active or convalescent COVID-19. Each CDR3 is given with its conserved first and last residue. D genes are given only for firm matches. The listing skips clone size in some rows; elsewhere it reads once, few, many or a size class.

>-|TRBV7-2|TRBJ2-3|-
CASSLWATDTQYF
TGTGCCAGCAGCTTATGGGCCACAGATACGCAGTATTTT
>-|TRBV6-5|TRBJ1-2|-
CAAAGPVYGYTF
TGTGCCGCGGCGGGGCCGGTTTATGGCTACACCTTC
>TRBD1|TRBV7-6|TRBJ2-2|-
CASSQNRGLDTGELFF
TGTGCCAGCAGTCAAAACAGGGGGCTGGACACCGGGGAGCTGTTTTTT
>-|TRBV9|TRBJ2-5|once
CASSVAGEETQYF
TGTGCCAGCAGCGTAGCAGGGGAAGAGACCCAGTACTTC
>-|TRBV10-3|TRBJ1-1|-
CAISESVLMAAEAFF
TGTGCCATCAGTGAGTCGGTACTGATGGCGGCTGAAGCTTTCTTT
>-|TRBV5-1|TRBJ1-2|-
CASSEGVYDRPIFSHYGYTF
TGCGCCAGCAGCGAGGGGGTATATGACAGACCCATCTTCTCCCACTATGGCTACACCTTC
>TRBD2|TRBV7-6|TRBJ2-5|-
CASSRLAGWLGETQYF
TGTGCCAGCAGCCGACTAGCGGGATGGTTAGGGGAGACCCAGTACTTC
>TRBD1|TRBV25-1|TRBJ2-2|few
CASSPTGGTGELFF
TGTGCCAGCAGTCCGACAGGGGGCACCGGGGAGCTGTTTTTT
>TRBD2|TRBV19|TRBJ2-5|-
CASSTSGQETQYF
TGTGCCAGTTCGACTAGCGGGCAAGAGACCCAGTACTTC
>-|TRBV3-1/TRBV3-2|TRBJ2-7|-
CASSQVQGSYEQYF
TGTGCCAGCAGCCAAGTACAGGGCTCCTACGAGCAGTACTTC
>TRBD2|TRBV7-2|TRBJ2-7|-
CASSHARLAGGIYYEQYF
TGTGCCAGCAGCCACGCCAGACTAGCGGGGGGGATATACTACGAGCAGTACTTC
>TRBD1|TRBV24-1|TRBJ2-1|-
CATSDQGQGSNEQFF
TGTGCCACCAGTGACCAAGGACAGGGGTCCAATGAGCAGTTCTTC
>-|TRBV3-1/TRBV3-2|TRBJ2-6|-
CASSQTGSGANVLTF
TGTGCCAGCAGCCAAACAGGGTCTGGGGCCAACGTCCTGACTTTC
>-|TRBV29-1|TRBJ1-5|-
CSVGGGSNQPQHF
TGCAGCGTCGGGGGGGGTAGCAATCAGCCCCAGCATTTT
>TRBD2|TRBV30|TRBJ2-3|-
CAWQLAGGTDTQYF
TGTGCCTGGCAACTAGCGGGGGGTACAGATACGCAGTATTTT
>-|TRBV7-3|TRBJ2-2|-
CASSLTPMTGELFF
TGTGCCAGCAGCTTAACCCCAATGACCGGGGAGCTGTTTTTT
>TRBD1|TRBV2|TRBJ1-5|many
CASSRDRGTNQPQHF
TGTGCCAGCAGTCGAGACAGGGGGACGAATCAGCCCCAGCATTTT
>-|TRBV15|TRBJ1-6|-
CATSKSTRGNSPLHF
TGTGCCACCAGTAAATCTACCAGGGGTAATTCACCCCTCCACTTT
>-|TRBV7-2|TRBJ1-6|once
CASSLGDLTGRKGPLHF
TGTGCCAGCAGCTTAGGAGACCTTACCGGGAGAAAGGGACCCCTCCACTTT
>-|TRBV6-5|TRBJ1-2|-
CASAQGNYGYTF
TGTGCCAGCGCTCAGGGTAACTATGGCTACACCTTC
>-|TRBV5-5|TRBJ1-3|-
CASSPTAGAPSGNTIYF
TGTGCCAGCAGCCCGACTGCGGGTGCTCCCTCTGGAAACACCATATATTTT
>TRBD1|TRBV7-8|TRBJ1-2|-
CASSSTRDRGFIGGYTF
TGTGCCAGCAGCTCTACCCGGGACAGGGGGTTTATTGGTGGCTACACCTTC
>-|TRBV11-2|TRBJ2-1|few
CASSLGAASYNEQFF
TGTGCCAGCAGCTTAGGGGCAGCATCCTACAATGAGCAGTTCTTC
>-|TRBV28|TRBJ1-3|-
CASRTAGVGNTIYF
TGTGCCAGCCGGACGGCAGGGGTCGGAAACACCATATATTTT
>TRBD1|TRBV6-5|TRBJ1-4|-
CASRSTGGKNEKLFF
TGTGCCAGCAGATCTACAGGGGGGAAAAATGAAAAACTGTTTTTT
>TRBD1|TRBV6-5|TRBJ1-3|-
CASTSSGTGVNTIYF
TGTGCCAGCACTTCCTCCGGGACAGGGGTAAACACCATATATTTT
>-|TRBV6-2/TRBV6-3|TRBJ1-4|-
CASSYTGRRDEKLFF
TGTGCCAGCAGTTACACCGGCAGGCGGGATGAAAAACTGTTTTTT
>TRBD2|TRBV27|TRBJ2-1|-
CASKALGASGSIWYNEQFF
TGTGCCAGCAAAGCCCTGGGGGCTAGCGGGAGTATCTGGTACAATGAGCAGTTCTTC
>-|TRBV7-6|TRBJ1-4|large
CASSPQGGGSNEKLFF
TGTGCCAGCAGCCCCCAAGGGGGGGGCTCAAATGAAAAACTGTTTTTT
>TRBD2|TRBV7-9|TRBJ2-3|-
CASSPGTSGETDTQYF
TGTGCCAGCAGCCCGGGGACTAGTGGGGAAACAGATACGCAGTATTTT
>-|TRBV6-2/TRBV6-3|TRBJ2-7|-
CASSQHYEQYF
TGTGCCAGCAGTCAACACTACGAGCAGTACTTC
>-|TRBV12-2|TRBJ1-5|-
CASRPDYRGKDRPQHF
TGTGCAAGTCGCCCAGATTATCGGGGAAAGGATCGGCCCCAGCATTTT
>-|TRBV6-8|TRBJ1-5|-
CASTSSFGPGSGQPQHF
TGTGCCAGCACCTCATCATTTGGGCCGGGGTCGGGTCAGCCCCAGCATTTT
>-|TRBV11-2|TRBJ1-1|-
CASSLVEGFGTEAFF
TGTGCCAGCAGCTTAGTAGAGGGATTCGGCACTGAAGCTTTCTTT
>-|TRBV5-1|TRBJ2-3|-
CASSFGQGGTDTQYF
TGCGCCAGCAGCTTTGGACAGGGAGGGACAGATACGCAGTATTTT
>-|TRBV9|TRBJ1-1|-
CASSPRIAGVTNTEAFF
TGTGCCAGCAGCCCCCGAATAGCAGGGGTTACGAACACTGAAGCTTTCTTT
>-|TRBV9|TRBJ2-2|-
CASSPHFWGLNTGELFF
TGTGCCAGCAGCCCTCACTTTTGGGGCTTAAACACCGGGGAGCTGTTTTTT
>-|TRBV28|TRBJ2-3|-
CASSFPDTASTDTQYF
TGTGCCAGCAGTTTCCCGGACACCGCTAGCACAGATACGCAGTATTTT
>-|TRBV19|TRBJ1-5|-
CASSPVSATPGPQHF
TGTGCCAGTAGTCCGGTCTCTGCAACCCCGGGGCCCCAGCATTTT
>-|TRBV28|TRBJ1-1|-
CASSAPKAPRDTEAFF
TGTGCCAGCAGTGCCCCCAAAGCCCCCCGGGACACTGAAGCTTTCTTT
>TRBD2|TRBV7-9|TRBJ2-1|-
CASSLFSVSGGTYNEQFF
TGTGCCAGCAGCTTATTTTCGGTTAGCGGGGGGACCTACAATGAGCAGTTCTTC
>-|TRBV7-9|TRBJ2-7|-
CASSLAVGDTYEQYF
TGTGCCAGCAGCTTAGCCGTGGGCGATACCTACGAGCAGTACTTC
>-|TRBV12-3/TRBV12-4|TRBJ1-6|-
CASSFDSRSPLHF
TGTGCCAGCAGTTTTGACAGTCGATCACCCCTCCACTTT
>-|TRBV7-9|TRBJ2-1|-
CASSSLIGGAYPYNEQFF
TGTGCCAGCAGCTCCCTCATCGGTGGGGCGTATCCTTACAATGAGCAGTTCTTC
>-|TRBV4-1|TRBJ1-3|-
CASSQEGRGAGNTIYF
TGCGCCAGCAGCCAAGAAGGGAGGGGCGCTGGAAACACCATATATTTT
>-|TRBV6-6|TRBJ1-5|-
CASSYGTAGGNQPQHF
TGTGCCAGCAGTTACGGAACAGCCGGTGGCAATCAGCCCCAGCATTTT
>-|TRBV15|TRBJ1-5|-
CATSNPTTREPQHF
TGTGCCACCAGCAACCCCACGACGAGGGAGCCCCAGCATTTT